The 25 T cell receptor beta chains given below trace back to one sample, sequenced in a study of beta chain features in type 1 diabetes. Study conclusions and caveats: All four CD4+ subsets of Type 1 diabetes patients contained TCRB CDR3s that were moderately but significantly shorter.

Their target antigens are unknown. All of the isolated RNA was reverse transcribed, so expressed TCRB transcripts were sequenced. Here immunoSEQ multiplex PCR was the method, and the copy in TCRdb shows in-frame clones only, minus some. This table has a few hundred thousand clones, approximately 25% appearing once. Sequenced input: naive CD4+ T cells from blood. The receptors were sampled from a woman in her 30s with type 1 diabetes.

As concerns this clone: This sample also contains other DNA sequences that code for the same CDR3. J is TRBJ1-1 and V is TRBV30, with TRBD1 matching 7 bases. CDR3 size: 13 residues. Per the germline V gene, CDR1 is GTSNPN and CDR2 is SVGIG (reference sequence). Trimming took 0 bases from V and 5 from J; bases not matched to a gene: 3. The CDR3 bases are TGTGCCTGGAGTGTAGACAGGGCTACTGAAGCTTTCTTT. Translated, it gives CAWSVDRATEAFF.

The V gene is TRBV30, the J gene TRBJ1-5, with unresolved D. Germline V lookup: CDR1 GTSNPN, CDR2 SVGIG (reference sequence). V was cut by 5 bases and J by 1 base, with 12 bases left in between. The CDR3 sequence is 14 residues long. CDR3: CAWDYLGSNQPQHF. CDR3 DNA sequence: TGTGCCTGGGACTATCTCGGGAGCAATCAGCCCCAGCATTTT.

The CDR3 reads CASSLMGLGVDEQFF. DNA of the CDR3: TGTGCCAGCAGCCTAATGGGTCTCGGGGTCGATGAGCAGTTCTTC. V usage is TRBV7-6 and J usage is TRBJ2-1; maybe TRBD2 (5 bases). This CDR3 region has 15 residues. The germline V and J ends were trimmed by 5 bases and 8 bases, with 19 bases remaining between them. The germline gives CDR1 SGHVS, CDR2 FNYEAQ.

V usage is TRBV2 and J usage is TRBJ1-4; TRBD1 might be the D (5 bases). V was cut by 8 bases and J by 8 bases, with 15 bases left in between. This CDR3 has 13 residues. Germline V lookup: CDR1 SNHLY, CDR2 FYNNEI. The CDR3 nucleotides are TGTGCCAGCGCCGGGACTCCAAGAGAAAAACTGTTTTTT. It specifies CASAGTPREKLFF.

The rearrangement links TRBV28 to TRBJ2-5; TRBD1 matches at 7 bases. This CDR3 is 14 amino acids long. V was pared by 4 bases and J by 2 bases, with 4 bases of the junction left unmatched. Germline CDR1 MDHEN, CDR2 SYDVKM. CDR3 nucleotide sequence: TGTGCCAGCAGTTCGACAGGGCGGCAAGAGACCCAGTACTTC. Protein: CASSSTGRQETQYF.

The chain carries TRBV13 and TRBJ2-7; TRBD2 matches at 9 bases. The germline CDR1 and CDR2 sequences are PRHDT and FYEKMQ (reference sequence). Trimming took 5 bases from V and 0 from J; bases not matched to a gene: 8. The CDR3 runs to 16 residues. The CDR3 spells CASSQKTSGYSYEQYF. CDR3 bases: TGTGCCAGCAGCCAAAAGACTAGCGGCTACTCCTACGAGCAGTACTTC.

There are a few counts of this clone. The V gene is TRBV11-2, the J gene TRBJ2-1, with a weak D call TRBD2 (6 bases). The CDR3 consists of 14 residues. The germline V and J ends were trimmed by 1 base and 4 bases, with 8 bases remaining between them. CDR1 SGHAT and CDR2 FQNNGV come from the germline V gene. The CDR3 sequence is CASSLAGAYNEQFF. In DNA, the CDR3 is TGTGCCAGCAGCTTAGCGGGAGCTTACAATGAGCAGTTCTTC.

This clone was counted a few times. The chain combines TRBV2 with TRBJ2-2; maybe TRBD1 (5 bases). Trimming left V 3 bases short and J 3 bases short, with 8 bases between. There are 14 residues in the CDR3. Germline CDR1 and CDR2: SNHLY and FYNNEI. The DNA for the CDR3 is TGTGCCAGCAGTGACAGGGTAGACACCGGGGAGCTGTTTTTT. Residues: CASSDRVDTGELFF.

The chain has TRBV29-1 and TRBJ2-6; maybe TRBD1 (6 bases). With 7 bases removed from V and 2 bases from J, the gap between germline ends came to 12 bases. CDR1 and CDR2 from the germline V gene are SQVTM and ANQGSEA. The CDR3 spans 14 residues. For the CDR3, the DNA is TGCAGCGCGAAGGGGGAAACTGGGGCCAACGTCCTGACTTTC. Translating it yields CSAKGETGANVLTF.

This clone came up a few times. The rearrangement uses TRBV7-2 and TRBJ2-3; 7 positions agree with TRBD2. Germline assignment: CDR1 SGHTA and CDR2 FQGNSA. The CDR3 is 16 residues long. V was clipped by 1 base and J by 1 base; unmatched bases: 5. CDR3 nucleotides: TGTGCCAGCAGCTTAGGTCGCGGGAGCGGCACAGATACGCAGTATTTT. It is translated as CASSLGRGSGTDTQYF.

This clone has a handful of counts. The chain links TRBV11-2 to TRBJ2-7; 8 positions match TRBD2. The CDR3 totals 16 residues. Germline V CDR1 and CDR2: SGHAT, FQNNGV. V dropped 8 bases and J dropped 7; count of bases not matched to a gene: 19. CDR3 coding DNA: TGTGCCAGCCATGGGTTAGCGGGAAGATCTCGACGGGAGCAGTACTTC. Protein: CASHGLAGRSRREQYF.

The V call is TRBV9, the J call TRBJ2-2; the D is unclear. The CDR3 length is 13 residues. V was cut by 1 base and J by 7 bases, with 8 bases left in between. Per the germline V gene, CDR1 is SGDLS and CDR2 is YYNGEE. The CDR3 nucleotides are TGTGCCAGCAGCGTATACTCTAACGGGGAGCTGTTTTTT. Translation: CASSVYSNGELFF.

The chain combines TRBV30 with TRBJ2-7; D remains ambiguous. Trimming cost V 2 bases and J 5 bases, with 7 bases left between them. The germline gives CDR1 GTSNPN, CDR2 SVGIG (reference sequence). The CDR3 loop spans 11 amino acids. The CDR3 DNA reads TGTGCCTGGAGTTTTGCGGACGAGCAGTACTTC. Amino acid sequence: CAWSFADEQYF.

A few counts support this clone. V and J are TRBV28 and TRBJ2-3; possibly TRBD2 for D (5 bases). V was pared by 8 bases and J by 1 base, with 16 bases between. The germline V gene has CDR1 MDHEN and CDR2 SYDVKM. The CDR3 totals 15 residues. DNA for the CDR3: TGTGCCAGCTCTCGCTCTCGGACTGGCACAGATACGCAGTATTTT. Protein: CASSRSRTGTDTQYF.

This clone came up once. The gene calls are TRBV7-3 and TRBJ2-5, with 8 positions matching TRBD2. The CDR3 has 16 amino acids. Germline CDR1 reads SGHTA; CDR2 reads FQGTGA. The V and J ends lost 5 bases and 6 bases, in that order; junction bases with no gene match: 14. The CDR3 DNA follows: TGTGCCAGCAGCCCGGGAGGGCTAGCGCCATCCCAGACCCAGTACTTC. Its protein is CASSPGGLAPSQTQYF.

The chain employs TRBV21-1 and TRBJ1-5; the table assigns TRBD1, which was not confirmed against the DNA. TRBV21-1 has pseudogene status. This CDR3 region has 15 residues. The CDR3 region has the DNA TGTGCCAGCAGCAAAGTTACAGGCTGCAATCAGCCCCAGCATTTT. Translated: CASSKVTGCNQPQHF.

This clone was detected a few times. The V call is TRBV19, the J call TRBJ1-1; D remains ambiguous. The CDR3 totals 12 residues. V gave up 9 bases and J gave up 2 bases, with 10 bases separating them. Germline CDR1 LNHDA, CDR2 SQIVND (reference sequence). CDR3 nucleotides: TGTGCCAGGCCTACAGATAACACTGAAGCTTTCTTT. It codes for CARPTDNTEAFF.

The J gene is TRBJ2-2, the V gene TRBV7-9; 9 bases agree with TRBD1. Trimming removed 3 bases from V and 6 bases from J; junction bases left unmatched: 8. Per germline, CDR1 SEHNR and CDR2 FQNEAQ (reference sequence). This CDR3 comprises 16 residues. Written as DNA, the CDR3 is TGTGCCAGCAGCTTCACCGGGACAGGGATAGCCGGGGAGCTGTTTTTT. Encoded protein: CASSFTGTGIAGELFF.

The rearrangement links TRBV30 to TRBJ1-5, with 10 bases matching TRBD1. In germline, CDR1 is GTSNPN, CDR2 SVGIG (reference sequence). V dropped 3 bases and J dropped 1; count of bases not matched to a gene: 9. This CDR3 contains 17 residues. CDR3 amino acids: CAWRHLPGQGSNQPQHF. CDR3 coding DNA: TGTGCCTGGAGACATCTACCGGGACAGGGGAGCAATCAGCCCCAGCATTTT.

This clone has only a few counts. The chain joins TRBV29-1 to TRBJ1-2; a possible D gene is TRBD1 (6 bases). Trimming left V 7 bases short and J 2 bases short, with 20 bases between. The CDR3 has 15 amino acids. Germline V gene data show CDR1 as SQVTM and CDR2 as ANQGSEA. Here the CDR3 reads CSASKPGQENYGYTF. In nucleotides, the CDR3 is TGCAGCGCTAGTAAGCCGGGACAAGAAAACTATGGCTACACCTTC.

This clone was detected a few times. The genes are TRBV5-1 and TRBJ2-3; D perhaps matches TRBD2 (6 bases). The CDR3 length is 14 residues. V lost 4 bases and J lost 2, with 11 bases in between. Germline V CDR1 and CDR2: SGHRS, YFSETQ. The CDR3 bases are TGCGCCAGCAGCCCGGGACTGATCACAGATACGCAGTATTTT. Amino acids: CASSPGLITDTQYF.

The rearrangement uses TRBV5-1 and TRBJ1-1, with D perhaps matching TRBD1 (6 bases). V was cut by 5 bases and J by 3 bases, with 11 bases left in between. This CDR3 contains 13 residues. Germline values: CDR1 SGHRS, CDR2 YFSETQ. CDR3 residues: CASSLQGDTEAFF. The CDR3 DNA reads TGCGCCAGCAGTCTACAGGGTGACACTGAAGCTTTCTTT.

This clone was counted a few times. The chain couples TRBV29-1 to TRBJ2-1; 7 bases match TRBD1. The CDR3 covers 15 residues. With 3 bases clipped from V and 0 bases from J, the junction kept 5 bases outside the gene matches. CDR1 and CDR2 (germline): SQVTM, ANQGSEA. Here the CDR3 DNA reads TGCAGCGTTGAGGGGGCAGGGGGCTCCTACAATGAGCAGTTCTTC. It specifies CSVEGAGGSYNEQFF.

This clone came up a few times. The rearrangement links TRBV11-2 to TRBJ2-6; TRBD1 agrees at 11 bases. The J segment lost 0 bases and the V segment lost 6 bases, leaving 7 bases of the junction unmatched. The CDR3 consists of 18 residues. Germline CDR1 SGHAT, CDR2 FQNNGV. CDR3 sequence reads: CASRRPGQGVSGANVLTF. CDR3 nucleotide sequence: TGTGCCAGCAGACGACCGGGACAGGGGGTCTCTGGGGCCAACGTCCTGACTTTC. Drawing the rest from reference TRBV11-2 and TRBJ2-6, the complete variable domain is EAGVAQSPRYKIIEKRQSVAFWCNPISGHATLYWYQQILGQGPKLLIQFQNNGVVDDSQLPKDRFSAERLKGVDSTLKIQPAKLEDSAVYLCASRRPGQGVSGANVLTFGAGSRLTVL.

The chain has TRBV4-1 and TRBJ2-1; 9 bases match TRBD2. The CDR3 covers 14 residues. Germline V gene data show CDR1 as MGHRA and CDR2 as YSYEKL. The trim removed 4 bases at V and 5 bases at J, leaving 3 bases unmatched. In DNA, the CDR3 is TGCGCCAGCAGCCGACTAGCGGCCAACAATGAGCAGTTCTTC. Translating it yields CASSRLAANNEQFF.